The 4 T cell receptor delta chains presented below share a single source sample, sequenced in a study of γδ T cells in repeated Plasmodium falciparum infection. TCRdb applied CATT to the multiplex PCR reads for clone calling. Among roughly 86,000 delta-chain clones listed, roughly 1.4% were seen once. Flow sorting of PBMC yielded separate Vgamma9/Vdelta2+ and Vdelta2-negative gammadelta T cell populations for bulk repertoire analysis. The sequenced sample was gamma-delta T cells from blood. The receptors shown here come from a pool of human donors (malaria-infected and uninfected, not separated).

With respect to this clone: The protein TCRdb gives is from a much larger clone and does not agree with this DNA's translation at residue 11, likely a read error; the protein shown here comes from the DNA. This sequence joins TRDV1 and TRDJ1; D unclear. As TCRdb names no J gene, one was assigned here on the basis of a DNA match to germline. Trimming left V 5 bases short and J 4 bases short, with 20 bases between. CDR1 and CDR2 from the germline V gene are TSWWSYY and QGS. This CDR3 region has 16 residues. CDR3 sequence: CALGIRPVRNSDKLIF. The CDR3 DNA reads as TGTGCTCTTGGGATAAGACCCGTTAGGAACAGCGATAAACTCATCTTT.

In this sample, this clone turned up a few times. The mismatch at residue 8 between this DNA's translation and the TCRdb protein of a much larger clone likely reflects a read error; the protein shown is translated from the DNA. CDR3 region: CALGELLPLTAQLFF. The CDR3 DNA follows: TGTGCTCTTGGGGAACTTTTACCTTTGACAGCACAACTCTTCTTT. The chain couples TRDV1 to TRDJ2, with D unresolved. TCRdb is silent on the J gene; assignment here came from matching the DNA to germline. The CDR3 runs 15 residues. Trimming stripped 0 bases from V and 0 bases from J, with 5 bases between. CDR1 and CDR2 (germline): TSWWSYY, QGS.

This clone was recorded at least ten times. V and J are TRDV1 and TRDJ1; 13 bases are shared with TRDD3. The CDR3 extends over 20 amino acids. Germline lookup yields CDR1 TSWWSYY and CDR2 QGS. Unmatched junction bases numbered 12, after V lost 1 base and J lost 1 base. Here the CDR3 reads CALGEPSYWGIRPFTDKLIF. Here the CDR3 DNA reads TGTGCTCTTGGGGAACCTTCCTACTGGGGGATACGCCCATTCACCGATAAACTCATCTTT.

As regards this clone: A far bigger clonotype differs at one base, so this is likely a read error. Within the sample, other DNA sequences also encode this same CDR3. This chain links TRDV1 with TRDJ1; 9 nucleotides agree with TRDD2. TCRdb offers no J gene call, so here the DNA was matched to germline to obtain one. The junction had 48 bases not matched to a gene; V was cut back by 1 base and J by 0 bases. From germline, CDR1 is TSWWSYY and CDR2 QGS. The CDR3 is 31 residues long. The CDR3, as DNA: TGTGCTCTTGGGGAACATCGGGGCCTCCTTCCTTCCTACCTCCACCCCTACCGACCCCTTTTGGTGAGGGGGTACACCGATAAACTCATCTTT. Protein product: CALGEHRGLLPSYLHPYRPLLVRGYTDKLIF.